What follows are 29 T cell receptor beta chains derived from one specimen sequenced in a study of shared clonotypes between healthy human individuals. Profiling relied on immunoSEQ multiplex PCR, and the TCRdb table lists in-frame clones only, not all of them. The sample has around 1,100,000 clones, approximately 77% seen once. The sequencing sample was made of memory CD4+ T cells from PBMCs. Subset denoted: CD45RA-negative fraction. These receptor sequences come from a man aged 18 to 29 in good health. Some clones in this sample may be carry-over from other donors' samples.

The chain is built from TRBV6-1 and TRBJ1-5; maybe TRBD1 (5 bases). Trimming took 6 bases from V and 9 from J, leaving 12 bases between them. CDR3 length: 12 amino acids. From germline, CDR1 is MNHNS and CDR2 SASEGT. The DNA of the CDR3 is TGTGCCAGCAGCCTCAGGGTTGGGCCCCAGCATTTT. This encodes CASSLRVGPQHF.

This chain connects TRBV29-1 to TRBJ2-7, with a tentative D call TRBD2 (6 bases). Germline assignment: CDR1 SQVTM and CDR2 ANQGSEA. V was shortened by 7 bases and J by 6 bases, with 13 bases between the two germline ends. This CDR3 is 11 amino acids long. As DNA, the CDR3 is TGCAGCGCCTGGGGGGAGGTCGAGCAGTACTTC. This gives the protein CSAWGEVEQYF.

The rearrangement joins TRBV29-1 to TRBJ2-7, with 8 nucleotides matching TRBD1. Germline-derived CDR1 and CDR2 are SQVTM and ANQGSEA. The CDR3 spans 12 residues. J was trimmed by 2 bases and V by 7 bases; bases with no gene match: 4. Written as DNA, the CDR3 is TGCAGCGCCAGGACAGGGACCTACGAGCAGTACTTC. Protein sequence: CSARTGTYEQYF.

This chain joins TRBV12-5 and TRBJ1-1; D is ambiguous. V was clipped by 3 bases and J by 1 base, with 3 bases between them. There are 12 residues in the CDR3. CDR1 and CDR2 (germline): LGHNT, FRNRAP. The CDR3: CASGFGNTEAFF. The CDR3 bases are TGTGCTAGTGGTTTTGGGAACACTGAAGCTTTCTTT.

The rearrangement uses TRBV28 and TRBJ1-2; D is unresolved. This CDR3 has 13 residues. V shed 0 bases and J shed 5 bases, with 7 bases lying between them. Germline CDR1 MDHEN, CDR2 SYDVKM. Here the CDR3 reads CASSLWMEYGYTF. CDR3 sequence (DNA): TGTGCCAGCAGTTTATGGATGGAGTATGGCTACACCTTC.

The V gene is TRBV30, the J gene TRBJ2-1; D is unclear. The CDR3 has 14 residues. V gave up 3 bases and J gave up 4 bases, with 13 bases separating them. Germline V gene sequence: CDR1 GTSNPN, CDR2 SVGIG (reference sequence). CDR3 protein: CAWSVDLPYNEQFF. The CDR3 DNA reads TGTGCCTGGAGCGTAGATCTACCGTACAATGAGCAGTTCTTC. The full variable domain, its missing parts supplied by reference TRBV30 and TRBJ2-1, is SQTIHQWPATLVQPVGSPLSLECTVEGTSNPNLYWYRQAAGRGLQLLFYSVGIGQISSEVPQNLSASRPQDRQFILSSKKLLLSDSGFYLCAWSVDLPYNEQFFGPGTRLTVL.

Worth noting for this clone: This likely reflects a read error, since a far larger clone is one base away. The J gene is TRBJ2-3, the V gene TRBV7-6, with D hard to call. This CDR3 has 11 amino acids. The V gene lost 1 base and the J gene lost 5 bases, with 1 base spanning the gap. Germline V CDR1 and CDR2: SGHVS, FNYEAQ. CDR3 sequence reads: CASSLVDTQYF. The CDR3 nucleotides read TGTGCCAGCAGCTTAGTAGATACGCAGTATTTT.

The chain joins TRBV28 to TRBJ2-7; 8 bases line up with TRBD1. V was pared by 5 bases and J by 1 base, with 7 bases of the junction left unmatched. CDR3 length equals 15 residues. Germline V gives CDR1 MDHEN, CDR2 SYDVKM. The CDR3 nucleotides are TGTGCCAGCAGTACGAGGACAGGGCCTTCCTACGAGCAGTACTTC. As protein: CASSTRTGPSYEQYF.

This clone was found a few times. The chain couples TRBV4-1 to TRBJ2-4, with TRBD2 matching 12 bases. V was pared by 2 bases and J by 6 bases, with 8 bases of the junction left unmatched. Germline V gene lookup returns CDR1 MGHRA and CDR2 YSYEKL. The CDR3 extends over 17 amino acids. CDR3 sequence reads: CASSQPSGRGSLNIQYF. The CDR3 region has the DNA TGCGCCAGCAGCCAACCTAGCGGGAGGGGTAGTCTAAACATTCAGTACTTC.

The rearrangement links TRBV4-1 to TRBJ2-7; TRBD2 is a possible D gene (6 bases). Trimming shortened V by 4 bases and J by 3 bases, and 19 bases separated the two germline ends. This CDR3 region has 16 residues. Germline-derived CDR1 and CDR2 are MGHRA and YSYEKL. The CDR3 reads CASSRRLASDDYEQYF. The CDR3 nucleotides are TGCGCCAGCAGCCGTCGGTTAGCTAGCGACGACTACGAGCAGTACTTC.

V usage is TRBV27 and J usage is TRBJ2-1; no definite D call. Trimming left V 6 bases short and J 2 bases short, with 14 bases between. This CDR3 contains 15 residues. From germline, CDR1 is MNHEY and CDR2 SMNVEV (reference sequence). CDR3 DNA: TGTGCCAGCAGCGCCGAGCCTATCGCCTACAATGAGCAGTTCTTC. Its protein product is CASSAEPIAYNEQFF.

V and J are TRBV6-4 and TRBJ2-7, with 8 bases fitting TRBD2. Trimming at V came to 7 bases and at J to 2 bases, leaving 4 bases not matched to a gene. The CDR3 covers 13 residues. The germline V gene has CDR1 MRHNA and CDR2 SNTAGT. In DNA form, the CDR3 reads TGTGCCAGCACGCGGGAGGCCACCTACGAGCAGTACTTC. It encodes CASTREATYEQYF.

The CDR3 DNA reads TGCAGTGTCGGGGAGGCGGGTGAGCAGTTCTTC. Its translation is CSVGEAGEQFF. The V and J genes are TRBV20-1 and TRBJ2-1, with D tentatively TRBD2 (6 bases). The ends were cut back, 7 bases at V and 9 bases at J, with 13 bases in the middle. CDR1 is DFQATT and CDR2 is SNEGSKA in the germline V gene (reference sequence). The length of the CDR3 is 11 residues.

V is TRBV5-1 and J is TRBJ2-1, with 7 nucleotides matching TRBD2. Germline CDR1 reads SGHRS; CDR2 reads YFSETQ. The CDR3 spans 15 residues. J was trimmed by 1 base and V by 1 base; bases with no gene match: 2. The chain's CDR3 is CASSLRLASYNEQFF. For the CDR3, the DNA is TGCGCCAGCAGCTTGAGACTAGCATCCTACAATGAGCAGTTCTTC.

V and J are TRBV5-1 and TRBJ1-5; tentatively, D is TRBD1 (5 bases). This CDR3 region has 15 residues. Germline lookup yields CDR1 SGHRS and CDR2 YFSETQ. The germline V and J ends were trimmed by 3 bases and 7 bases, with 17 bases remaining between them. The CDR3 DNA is TGCGCCAGCAGCTCGTTACCTGGGACGGGGCAGCCCCAGCATTTT. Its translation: CASSSLPGTGQPQHF. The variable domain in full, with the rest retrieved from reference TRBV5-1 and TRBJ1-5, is KAGVTQTPRYLIKTRGQQVTLSCSPISGHRSVSWYQQTPGQGLQFLFEYFSETQRNKGNFPGRFSGRQFSNSRSEMNVSTLELGDSALYLCASSSLPGTGQPQHFGDGTRLSIL.

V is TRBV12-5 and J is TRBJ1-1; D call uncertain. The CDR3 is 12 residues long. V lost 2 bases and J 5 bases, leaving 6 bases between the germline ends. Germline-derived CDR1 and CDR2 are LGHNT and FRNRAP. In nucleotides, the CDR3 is TGTGCTAGTGGTTTGTACGGGACTGAAGCTTTCTTT. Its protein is CASGLYGTEAFF. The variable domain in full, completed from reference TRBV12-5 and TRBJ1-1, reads DARVTQTPRHKVTEMGQEVTMRCQPILGHNTVFWYRQTMMQGLELLAYFRNRAPLDDSGMPKDRFSAEMPDATLATLKIQPSEPRDSAVYFCASGLYGTEAFFGQGTRLTVV.

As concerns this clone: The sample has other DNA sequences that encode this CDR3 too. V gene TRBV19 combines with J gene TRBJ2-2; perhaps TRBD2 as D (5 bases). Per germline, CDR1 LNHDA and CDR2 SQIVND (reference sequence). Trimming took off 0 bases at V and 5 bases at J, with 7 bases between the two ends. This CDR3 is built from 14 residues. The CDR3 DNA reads TGTGCCAGTAGTATAGAACGGGGTACCGGGGAGCTGTTTTTT. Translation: CASSIERGTGELFF. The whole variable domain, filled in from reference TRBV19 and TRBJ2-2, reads DGGITQSPKYLFRKEGQNVTLSCEQNLNHDAMYWYRQDPGQGLRLIYYSQIVNDFQKGDIAEGYSVSREKKESFPLTVTSAQKNPTAFYLCASSIERGTGELFFGEGSRLTVL.

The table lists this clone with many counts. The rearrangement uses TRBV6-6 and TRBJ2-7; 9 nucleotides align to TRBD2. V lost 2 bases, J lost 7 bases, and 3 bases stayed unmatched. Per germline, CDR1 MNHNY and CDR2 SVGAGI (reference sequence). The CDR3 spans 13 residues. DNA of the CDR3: TGTGCCAGCAGTTACGGTCTAGCGGGAGAGCAGTACTTC. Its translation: CASSYGLAGEQYF.

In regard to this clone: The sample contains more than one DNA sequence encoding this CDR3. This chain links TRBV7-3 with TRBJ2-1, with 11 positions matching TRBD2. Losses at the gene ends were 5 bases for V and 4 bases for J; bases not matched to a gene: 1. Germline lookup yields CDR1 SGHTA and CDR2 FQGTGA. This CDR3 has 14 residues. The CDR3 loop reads CASSPSGGYNEQFF. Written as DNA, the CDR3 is TGTGCCAGCAGCCCTAGCGGGGGGTACAATGAGCAGTTCTTC. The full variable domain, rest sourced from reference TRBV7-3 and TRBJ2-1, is GAGVSQTPSNKVTEKGKYVELRCDPISGHTALYWYRQSLGQGPEFLIYFQGTGAADDSGLPNDRFFAVRPEGSVSTLKIQRTERGDSAVYLCASSPSGGYNEQFFGPGTRLTVL.

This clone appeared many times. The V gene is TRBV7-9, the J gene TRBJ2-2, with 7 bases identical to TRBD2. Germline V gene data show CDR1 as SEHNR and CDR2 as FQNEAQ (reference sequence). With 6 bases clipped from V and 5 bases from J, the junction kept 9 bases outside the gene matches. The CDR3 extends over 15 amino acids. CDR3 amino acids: CASRRRAGETGELFF. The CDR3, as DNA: TGTGCCAGCAGGCGCAGGGCGGGAGAGACCGGGGAGCTGTTTTTT.

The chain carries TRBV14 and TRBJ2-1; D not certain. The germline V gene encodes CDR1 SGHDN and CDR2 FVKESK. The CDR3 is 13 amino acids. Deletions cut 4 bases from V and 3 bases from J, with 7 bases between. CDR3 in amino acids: CASSPAVYNEQFF. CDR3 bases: TGTGCCAGCAGCCCCGCCGTCTACAATGAGCAGTTCTTC.

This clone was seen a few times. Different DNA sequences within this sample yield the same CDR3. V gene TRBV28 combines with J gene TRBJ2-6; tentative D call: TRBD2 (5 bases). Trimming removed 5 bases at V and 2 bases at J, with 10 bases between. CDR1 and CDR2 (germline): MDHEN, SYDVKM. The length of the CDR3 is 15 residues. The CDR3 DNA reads TGTGCCAGCAGTCCCCCCGGGGCTGGGGCCAACGTCCTGACTTTC. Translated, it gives CASSPPGAGANVLTF.

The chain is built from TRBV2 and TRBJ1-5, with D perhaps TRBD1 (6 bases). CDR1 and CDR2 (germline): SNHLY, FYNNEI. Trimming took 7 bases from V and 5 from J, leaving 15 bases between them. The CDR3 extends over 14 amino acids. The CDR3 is CASKTGGMDQPQHF. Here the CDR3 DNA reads TGTGCCAGCAAAACGGGGGGCATGGATCAGCCCCAGCATTTT.

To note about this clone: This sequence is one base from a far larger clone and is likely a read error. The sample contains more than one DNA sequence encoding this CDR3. DNA of the CDR3: TGTGCCAGCAGCTTGGGCAGGGCCTACGAGCAGTACTTC. Its protein product is CASSLGRAYEQYF. V is TRBV5-6 and J is TRBJ2-7; TRBD1 might be the D (5 bases). V lost 0 bases to trimming and J lost 2 bases, with 6 bases between them. The CDR3 is 13 amino acids. Germline V gene sequence: CDR1 SGHDT, CDR2 YYEEEE.

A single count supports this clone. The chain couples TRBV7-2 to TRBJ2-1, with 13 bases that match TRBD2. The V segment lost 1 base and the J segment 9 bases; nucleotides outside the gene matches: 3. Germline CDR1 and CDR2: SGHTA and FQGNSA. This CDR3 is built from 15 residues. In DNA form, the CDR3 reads TGTGCCAGCAGCTTAGGGACTAGCGGGAGTGGTGAGCAGTTCTTC. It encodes CASSLGTSGSGEQFF.

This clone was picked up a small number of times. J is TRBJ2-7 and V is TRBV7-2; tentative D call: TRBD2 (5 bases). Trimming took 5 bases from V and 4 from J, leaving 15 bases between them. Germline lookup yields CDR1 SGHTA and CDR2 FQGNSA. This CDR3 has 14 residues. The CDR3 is CASSTSRADYEQYF. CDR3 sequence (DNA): TGTGCCAGCAGCACCTCGAGGGCCGATTACGAGCAGTACTTC.

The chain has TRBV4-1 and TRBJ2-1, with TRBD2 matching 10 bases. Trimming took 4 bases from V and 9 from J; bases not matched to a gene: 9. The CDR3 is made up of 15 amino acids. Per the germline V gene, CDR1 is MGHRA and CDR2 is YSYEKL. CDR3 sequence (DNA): TGCGCCAGCAGCCCCCTCGGCCTAGCGGGAGTTGAGCAGTTCTTC. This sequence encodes CASSPLGLAGVEQFF.

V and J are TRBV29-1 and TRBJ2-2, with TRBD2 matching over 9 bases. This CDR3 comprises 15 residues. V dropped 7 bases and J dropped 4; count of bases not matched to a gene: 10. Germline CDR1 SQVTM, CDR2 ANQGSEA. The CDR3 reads CSARAGTSRTGELFF. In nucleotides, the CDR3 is TGCAGCGCCAGAGCCGGGACTAGCCGCACCGGGGAGCTGTTTTTT.

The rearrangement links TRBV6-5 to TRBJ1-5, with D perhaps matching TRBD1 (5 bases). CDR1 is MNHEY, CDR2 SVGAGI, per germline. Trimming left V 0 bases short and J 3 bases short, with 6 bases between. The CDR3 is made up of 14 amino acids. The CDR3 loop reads CASSYSGVNQPQHF. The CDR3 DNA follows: TGTGCCAGCAGTTACTCGGGGGTCAATCAGCCCCAGCATTTT.